Listed below are T cell receptor beta chains from one sample, sequenced in a study of shared clonotypes between healthy human individuals. Produced via immunoSEQ multiplex PCR; TCRdb's table is partial and in-frame only. The sample lists fewer than 1 million clones, 96% occurring once. The sequenced material came from naive CD8+ T cells sorted from blood. All receptors come from a man aged 30-40 years in good health. Each CDR3 is given with its conserved first and last residue. A D gene is named only where the DNA matches it firmly. Part of the rows lack a size; the others show once, few, many or a class for expanded clones.

cdr3_nt	cdr3_aa	d_call	clone_size	v_call	j_call
TGCAGCGTTGAGACTACAGGGTTGGGCACTGAAGCTTTCTTT	CSVETTGLGTEAFF	NA	NA	TRBV29-1	TRBJ1-1
TGTGCCAGCAGTGAATTGACAGGGGGCGCCGAGCAGTACTTC	CASSELTGGAEQYF	TRBD1	NA	TRBV6-1	TRBJ2-7
TGCGCCAGCAGCCAAGAGAGGACAGGCAACTATGGCTACACCTTC	CASSQERTGNYGYTF	TRBD1	NA	TRBV4-3	TRBJ1-2
TGCAGTGCTTGGGACAATGAGCAGTTCTTC	CSAWDNEQFF	NA	NA	TRBV20-1	TRBJ2-1
TGTGCCAGCAGTTTGGTGGGGCCCTACGGGGAGCTGTTTTTT	CASSLVGPYGELFF	NA	NA	TRBV27	TRBJ2-2
TGTGCCAGCAGTTACTCGGCAGCCAACTATGGCTACACCTTC	CASSYSAANYGYTF	NA	NA	TRBV6-6	TRBJ1-2
TGTGCCACCAGCAGAGATTACAGGCGGGAGACCCAGTACTTC	CATSRDYRRETQYF	NA	once	TRBV15	TRBJ2-5
TGTGCCCCGTCTCAGGGGCCGGGGGAGCAGTACTTC	CAPSQGPGEQYF	NA	once	TRBV21-1	TRBJ2-7
TGCAGCGTCTTAAAGGGGGGAGTGAGAGATACGCAGTATTTT	CSVLKGGVRDTQYF	NA	NA	TRBV29-1	TRBJ2-3
TGCGCCAGCAGCTTGGAGGACAATGAGCAGTTCTTC	CASSLEDNEQFF	NA	few	TRBV5-1	TRBJ2-1
TGTGCCAGCAGCCTGGGACAGCTGATGAACACTGAAGCTTTCTTT	CASSLGQLMNTEAFF	TRBD1	once	TRBV11-2	TRBJ1-1
TGTGCCAGCAGTTCAGGGACGACCTACCGAGCCCAGTATTTT	CASSSGTTYRAQYF	NA	NA	TRBV27	TRBJ2-3
TGTGCTAGCAGCTTATTACGGAACTCCTACGAGCAGTACTTC	CASSLLRNSYEQYF	NA	NA	TRBV7-7	TRBJ2-7
TGTGCCAGCAGCTTAGTCGTTTCATATCATGAGCAGTTCTTC	CASSLVVSYHEQFF	NA	NA	TRBV7-9	TRBJ2-1
TGCGCCAGCAGCTCTATCCAGGGGAGTAACTATGGCTACACCTTC	CASSSIQGSNYGYTF	NA	once	TRBV5-1	TRBJ1-2
TGTGCCAGCGGGTACTCCTACGAGCAGTACTTC	CASGYSYEQYF	NA	NA	TRBV2	TRBJ2-7
TGCGCCAGCAGTGACGGGCCGCACATCAATGAGCAGTTCTTC	CASSDGPHINEQFF	NA	NA	TRBV10-1	TRBJ2-1
TGTGCCTGGAGTCCCCAGCCGGGACTAGCAGAAAACACCGGGGAGCTGTTTTTT	CAWSPQPGLAENTGELFF	TRBD2	once	TRBV30	TRBJ2-2
TGTGCCGGCGGGTACTCCGTAGCGGTTAACACCGGGGAGCTGTTTTTT	CAGGYSVAVNTGELFF	NA	once	TRBV6-5	TRBJ2-2
TGTGCCAGCAGTGAAGCGCCCACGGGGTCGACTGAGGAGCAGTACTTC	CASSEAPTGSTEEQYF	NA	NA	TRBV2	TRBJ2-7
TGTGCCAGCAGCGTCCGGGGAGGACTGAACTTC	CASSVRGGLNF	NA	NA	TRBV9	TRBJ2-7
TGTGCCAGCAGAGACAGACTACTGGGCTACACCTTC	CASRDRLLGYTF	NA	NA	TRBV28	TRBJ1-2
TGTGCCAGTACCGGGACCTATAATGAAAAACTGTTTTTT	CASTGTYNEKLFF	NA	once	TRBV19	TRBJ1-4
TGCGCCAGCAGCTCCCTCGGTAACACAGGGGCAAACATTCAGTACTTC	CASSSLGNTGANIQYF	TRBD1	NA	TRBV5-1	TRBJ2-4
TGTGCCAGCAGCTTAGACAGTGACCCCTATGGCTACACCTTC	CASSLDSDPYGYTF	NA	NA	TRBV7-9	TRBJ1-2
TGTGCCAGTAGTATTGATTTAGGACAAGCGAACACTGAAGCTTTCTTT	CASSIDLGQANTEAFF	NA	NA	TRBV19	TRBJ1-1
TGCAGCGGGATCCGCGGGCTAGCGGGAAGCACAGATACGCAGTATTTT	CSGIRGLAGSTDTQYF	TRBD2	NA	TRBV29-1	TRBJ2-3